The 30 T cell receptor beta chains reported below all come from one sample, sequenced in a study of vaccination effects on CD4 cells after COVID-19. The antigens these receptors bind are not known. Antigen-specific CD4+ T cells were expanded with viral peptide pools in the ViraFEST assay before sequencing. Isolation of CD4+ T cells took place after approximately ten days of culture. The participants, recipients of two vaccine doses, got either BNT162b2 or mRNA-1273. Profiling relied on immunoSEQ multiplex PCR, and the TCRdb table lists in-frame clones only, not all of them. The repertoire includes roughly 32,000 clones, around 70% of them detected once, and approximately 12% sits in the top ten. Sequencing was performed on CD4+ T cells from PBMCs cultured with HCoV-229E spike peptides, taken after COVID-19 vaccination. Receptors originate from a human donor who received a COVID-19 vaccine.

This clone was counted a few times. The chain uses TRBV3-1 (or the pseudogene TRBV3-2) and TRBJ1-1; 9 nucleotides agree with TRBD1. This CDR3 has 13 amino acids. Trimming cost V 5 bases and J 6 bases; bases outside gene matches: 4. Germline assignment: CDR1 LGHDT and CDR2 YNNKEL (reference sequence). The CDR3 reads CASSAGQGAEAFF. The CDR3 nucleotides are TGTGCCAGCAGCGCGGGACAGGGAGCTGAAGCTTTCTTT.

This clone came up a few times. V is TRBV19 and J is TRBJ2-2; D perhaps matches TRBD1 (6 bases). The CDR3 consists of 15 residues. V lost 3 bases to trimming and J lost 0 bases, with 8 bases between them. In germline, CDR1 is LNHDA, CDR2 SQIVND (reference sequence). DNA of the CDR3: TGTGCCAGTAGTATGTGGACAGCGAACACCGGGGAGCTGTTTTTT. Translating gives CASSMWTANTGELFF.

This clone was observed once. The V gene is TRBV7-8, the J gene TRBJ2-1; D gene unclear. Germline assignment: CDR1 SGHVS and CDR2 FQNEAQ. Trimming took 1 base from V and 5 from J, leaving 12 bases between them. The CDR3 runs 15 residues. CDR3 bases: TGTGCCAGCAGCTTAGACCTTCCCGGAGACAATGAGCAGTTCTTC. Amino acids: CASSLDLPGDNEQFF.

This sequence joins TRBV5-1 and TRBJ1-4; D call uncertain. The CDR3 has 15 residues. With 4 bases removed from V and 0 bases from J, the gap between germline ends came to 10 bases. The germline CDR1 and CDR2 sequences are SGHRS and YFSETQ. The CDR3 loop is CASSPTPTTNEKLFF. The CDR3 coding sequence is TGCGCCAGCAGCCCGACACCAACAACTAATGAAAAACTGTTTTTT.

The rearrangement links TRBV20-1 to TRBJ2-1; D is unresolved. Trimming took 7 bases from V and 3 from J, leaving 7 bases between them. Germline lookup yields CDR1 DFQATT and CDR2 SNEGSKA (reference sequence). The CDR3 runs to 11 residues. CDR3 residues: CSVGSYNEQFF. CDR3 nucleotide sequence: TGCAGTGTAGGCAGCTACAATGAGCAGTTCTTC.

The CDR3 sequence is CASVQGDSGNTIYF. CDR3 bases: TGTGCCAGCGTACAGGGAGACTCTGGAAACACCATATATTTT. J is TRBJ1-3 and V is TRBV6-5; perhaps TRBD1 as D (6 bases). CDR3 size: 14 residues. Per the germline V gene, CDR1 is MNHEY and CDR2 is SVGAGI. The ends were cut back, 8 bases at V and 0 bases at J, with 11 bases in the middle.

The J gene is TRBJ1-2, the V gene TRBV3-1 (or the pseudogene TRBV3-2), with no clear D. The CDR3 covers 15 residues. Germline loops: CDR1 LGHDT, CDR2 YNNKEL (reference sequence). The V end lost 2 bases, the J end lost 2 bases, and 12 bases lay between the germline ends. CDR3 sequence reads: CASSQRAALNYGYTF. In nucleotides, the CDR3 is TGTGCCAGCAGCCAAAGGGCCGCCCTAAACTATGGCTACACCTTC.

This chain connects TRBV18 to TRBJ2-7, with D unresolved. The length of the CDR3 is 13 residues. Germline loops: CDR1 KGHSH, CDR2 LQKENI. The V and J ends lost 3 bases and 0 bases respectively, with 6 bases between them. CDR3 protein: CASSPASSYEQYF. CDR3 coding DNA: TGTGCCAGCTCACCGGCTAGCTCCTACGAGCAGTACTTC.

The V call is TRBV6-5, the J call TRBJ2-3, with TRBD2 as a possible D gene (6 bases). V was clipped by 8 bases and J by 2 bases, with 11 bases between them. Germline V gene data show CDR1 as MNHEY and CDR2 as SVGAGI. CDR3 length equals 13 residues. CDR3 DNA: TGTGCCAGCCGGGGGATATTCACAGATACGCAGTATTTT. Translated, it gives CASRGIFTDTQYF.

CDR3 in DNA: TGTGCCAGCAGCCGCTTCTCGGGCGGGGGGCCCTCAGATACGCAGTATTTT. Translation gives CASSRFSGGGPSDTQYF. V gene TRBV4-2 combines with J gene TRBJ2-3; 8 bases agree with TRBD2. Germline V gene data show CDR1 as LGHNA and CDR2 as YNFKEQ. Trimming took 4 bases from V and 4 from J; bases not matched to a gene: 13. The CDR3 is made up of 17 amino acids.

The chain uses TRBV29-1 and TRBJ2-3; no clear D gene. CDR3 length: 12 residues. The V and J ends lost 3 bases and 15 bases respectively, with 19 bases between them. Germline V gene sequence: CDR1 SQVTM, CDR2 ANQGSEA. CDR3 nucleotide sequence: TGCAGCGTTGACGTTAATTCGGTCGATCAATATTTT. It codes for CSVDVNSVDQYF.

This clone was picked up a small number of times. V is TRBV29-1 and J is TRBJ2-5; TRBD1 matches at 9 bases. The germline gives CDR1 SQVTM, CDR2 ANQGSEA. The CDR3 length is 13 residues. Germline trimming cut 8 bases from V and 1 base from J; bases unmatched to any gene: 5. The CDR3 loop is CSLVGQGQETQYF. CDR3 coding DNA: TGCAGCCTAGTGGGACAGGGCCAAGAGACCCAGTACTTC.

This clone was detected once. This chain joins TRBV28 and TRBJ1-2; the D gene is possibly TRBD1 (5 bases). The CDR3 covers 15 residues. Germline lookup yields CDR1 MDHEN and CDR2 SYDVKM. V was cut by 3 bases and J by 3 bases, with 14 bases left in between. The DNA of the CDR3 is TGTGCCAGCAGTTTGGGCCGAGGGGCATACTATGGCTACACCTTC. This gives the protein CASSLGRGAYYGYTF.

A single count supports this clone. The chain couples TRBV9 to TRBJ2-1, with 7 bases that match TRBD2. Trimming at V came to 5 bases and at J to 6 bases, leaving 5 bases not matched to a gene. The CDR3 covers 13 residues. CDR1 and CDR2 (germline): SGDLS, YYNGEE. The CDR3 protein is CASRPSGGNEQFF. The CDR3 DNA reads as TGTGCCAGCAGACCCTCGGGGGGCAATGAGCAGTTCTTC.

The chain uses TRBV30 and TRBJ2-5; D not certain. The CDR3 covers 13 residues. The germline V gene has CDR1 GTSNPN and CDR2 SVGIG (reference sequence). The germline V and J ends were trimmed by 3 bases and 4 bases, with 12 bases remaining between them. The CDR3 here is CAWSLIRGETQYF. DNA of the CDR3: TGTGCCTGGAGCCTCATTCGTGGAGAGACCCAGTACTTC.

This clone was seen more than once but under ten times. The chain combines TRBV9 with TRBJ2-2; the match to TRBD2 covers 9 bases. Germline V gives CDR1 SGDLS, CDR2 YYNGEE. CDR3 size: 15 residues. V lost 4 bases, J lost 3 bases, and 4 bases stayed unmatched. Written as DNA, the CDR3 is TGTGCCAGCAGCAACAGCGGGAGGCACACCGGGGAGCTGTTTTTT. This sequence encodes CASSNSGRHTGELFF.

The chain couples TRBV7-2 to TRBJ1-1; 8 nucleotides agree with TRBD1. The V and J ends lost 4 bases and 1 base, in that order; junction bases with no gene match: 8. This CDR3 has 16 amino acids. Per the germline V gene, CDR1 is SGHTA and CDR2 is FQGNSA. The CDR3 protein is CASSWERTGRNTEAFF. CDR3 nucleotides: TGTGCCAGCAGCTGGGAACGGACAGGGAGGAACACTGAAGCTTTCTTT.

V is TRBV19 and J is TRBJ2-5; D ambiguous. Germline-derived CDR1 and CDR2 are LNHDA and SQIVND (reference sequence). The CDR3 is made up of 14 amino acids. V was cut by 6 bases and J by 1 base, with 12 bases left in between. DNA for the CDR3: TGTGCCAGTAGGCGGCGGCACCCCCAAGAGACCCAGTACTTC. Its protein is CASRRRHPQETQYF.

In this sample, this clone turned up once. The V gene is TRBV29-1, the J gene TRBJ2-2; the D gene is possibly TRBD2 (6 bases). The V end lost 4 bases, the J end lost 4 bases, and 13 bases lay between the germline ends. CDR3 size: 14 residues. Germline V gene lookup returns CDR1 SQVTM and CDR2 ANQGSEA. The CDR3 bases are TGCAGCGTTGGCTCGGGAGCGGGCACCGGGGAGCTGTTTTTT. It yields the protein CSVGSGAGTGELFF.

The rearrangement links TRBV18 to TRBJ2-3; the D gene is possibly TRBD1 (5 bases). The V end lost 0 bases, the J end lost 1 base, and 5 bases lay between the germline ends. This CDR3 has 14 residues. CDR1 is KGHSH and CDR2 is LQKENI in the germline V gene. This CDR3 reads CASSPPGGTDTQYF. DNA of the CDR3: TGTGCCAGCTCACCACCAGGGGGCACAGATACGCAGTATTTT. Looking up the rest from reference TRBV18 and TRBJ2-3 gives the full variable domain: NAGVMQNPRHLVRRRGQEARLRCSPMKGHSHVYWYRQLPEEGLKFMVYLQKENIIDESGMPKERFSAEFPKEGPSILRIQQVVRGDSAAYFCASSPPGGTDTQYFGPGTRLTVL.

The rearrangement uses TRBV5-1 and TRBJ2-2, with TRBD2 matching 7 bases. Germline V CDR1 and CDR2: SGHRS, YFSETQ. J lost 0 bases, V lost 7 bases, and 3 bases had no gene match. The CDR3 totals 14 residues. CDR3 DNA: TGCGCCAGCGGGGGAGGGGCGAACACCGGGGAGCTGTTTTTT. This codes for CASGGGANTGELFF.

The rearrangement links TRBV10-2 to TRBJ1-1; 10 bases fit TRBD1. CDR3 size: 15 residues. Germline V lookup: CDR1 WSHSY, CDR2 SAAADI. V shed 8 bases and J 1 base; nucleotides not matched to a gene: 7. The CDR3 bases are TGCGCCAGCTTCGGGCGGGACAGGGGGAACACTGAAGCTTTCTTT. It specifies CASFGRDRGNTEAFF.

This chain uses TRBV6-2 or TRBV6-3 with TRBJ2-1, with TRBD2 identical over 7 bases. Trimming removed 4 bases from V and 2 bases from J; junction bases left unmatched: 11. The CDR3 contains 17 residues. Germline CDR1 is MNHEY and CDR2 is SVGEGT. The CDR3 nucleotides read TGTGCCAGCAGTTTTAGAGTGCGGGGGAACGCCTACAATGAGCAGTTCTTC. Amino acid sequence: CASSFRVRGNAYNEQFF.

The rearrangement uses TRBV25-1 and TRBJ2-7, with D maybe TRBD1 (6 bases). From germline, CDR1 is MGHDK and CDR2 SYGVNS. V was clipped by 6 bases and J by 5 bases, with 11 bases between them. CDR3 length: 12 amino acids. This CDR3 is CASRAGAHEQYF. CDR3 coding DNA: TGTGCCAGCAGGGCAGGGGCGCACGAGCAGTACTTC.

This chain joins TRBV5-1 and TRBJ2-7, with unresolved D. The V end lost 0 bases, the J end lost 3 bases, and 25 bases lay between the germline ends. CDR1 SGHRS and CDR2 YFSETQ come from the germline V gene. This CDR3 is built from 19 residues. The DNA for the CDR3 is TGCGCCAGCAGCTTGGTGTTTAAGGGCCCCCAACCAACTCTCTACGAGCAGTACTTC. It encodes CASSLVFKGPQPTLYEQYF.

The CDR3 nucleotides are TGCAGCGTTCAGCATGGACCTAATCAGCCCCAGCATTTT. Its translation is CSVQHGPNQPQHF. The rearrangement links TRBV29-1 to TRBJ1-5; D ambiguous. Trimming shortened V by 5 bases and J by 4 bases, and 12 bases separated the two germline ends. The germline V gene has CDR1 SQVTM and CDR2 ANQGSEA. This CDR3 is built from 13 residues. Supplemented by reference TRBV29-1 and TRBJ1-5, the full variable domain reads SAVISQKPSRDICQRGTSLTIQCQVDSQVTMMFWYRQQPGQSLTLIATANQGSEATYESGFVIDKFPISRPNLTFSTLTVSNMSPEDSSIYLCSVQHGPNQPQHFGDGTRLSIL.

This clone has only one observation. The rearrangement links TRBV2 to TRBJ2-1; 8 bases match TRBD1. The CDR3 is 15 residues long. Germline V gene data show CDR1 as SNHLY and CDR2 as FYNNEI. With 5 bases clipped from V and 1 base from J, the junction kept 4 bases outside the gene matches. CDR3 protein: CASSSDRGSYNEQFF. The DNA of the CDR3 is TGTGCCAGCAGTTCCGACAGGGGATCCTACAATGAGCAGTTCTTC.

The chain combines TRBV11-2 with TRBJ2-1; no reliable D call. This CDR3 is built from 13 residues. Per germline, CDR1 SGHAT and CDR2 FQNNGV. Trimming stripped 5 bases from V and 8 bases from J, with 13 bases between. The CDR3 is CASSVAREHEQFF. CDR3 sequence (DNA): TGTGCCAGCAGCGTAGCTAGAGAACATGAGCAGTTCTTC.

This clone was detected once. The genes are TRBV9 and TRBJ1-6; TRBD1 matches at 11 bases. Unmatched junction bases numbered 4, after V lost 2 bases and J lost 9 bases. Germline CDR1 reads SGDLS; CDR2 reads YYNGEE. This CDR3 is built from 15 residues. The CDR3 nucleotides are TGTGCCAGCAGCGTCAGGACAGGGGGCGGTTCACCCCTCCACTTT. Translation: CASSVRTGGGSPLHF.

The chain recombines TRBV7-7 with TRBJ2-1, with D unresolved. CDR1 SSHAT and CDR2 FNYEAQ come from the germline V gene (reference sequence). V was shortened by 5 bases and J by 1 base, with 15 bases between the two germline ends. This CDR3 contains 16 residues. The CDR3 coding sequence is TGTGCCAGCAGCCCCGGCCGGACCATTTCCTACAATGAGCAGTTCTTC. It translates to CASSPGRTISYNEQFF.